Listed here is a single TCR beta chain. In the source study's methods: Reference gene primers were amplified, and this amplification served to estimate nucleated cell counts. The protocol was immunoSEQ multiplex PCR, while the TCRdb copy is restricted to in-frame clones and leaves out a portion. D and trimming come from the DNA, and the V and J calls and clone size come from that table. The table records 140,000 or so clones, 75% to 85% of them present only once. This entry is derived from a study of blood T cell repertoires in COVID-19. Study summary: COVID-19 samples, acute and convalescent, were from the United States, Italy and Spain. The analysed material was cDNA or gDNA that came from T cells, B-cell-depleted T cells, or PBMCs.

Germline CDR1 reads SGDLS; CDR2 reads YYNGEE. V shed 0 bases and J shed 0 bases, with 9 bases lying between them. CDR3 length: 16 residues. The chain uses TRBV9 and TRBJ1-4; D ambiguous. This clonotype was obtained from a man aged 55 to 70 with active or convalescent COVID-19. The specimen was peripheral blood. DNA for the CDR3: TGTGCCAGCAGCGTAGGCCTCGCAGCAACTAATGAAAAACTGTTTTTT. This codes for CASSVGLAATNEKLFF.